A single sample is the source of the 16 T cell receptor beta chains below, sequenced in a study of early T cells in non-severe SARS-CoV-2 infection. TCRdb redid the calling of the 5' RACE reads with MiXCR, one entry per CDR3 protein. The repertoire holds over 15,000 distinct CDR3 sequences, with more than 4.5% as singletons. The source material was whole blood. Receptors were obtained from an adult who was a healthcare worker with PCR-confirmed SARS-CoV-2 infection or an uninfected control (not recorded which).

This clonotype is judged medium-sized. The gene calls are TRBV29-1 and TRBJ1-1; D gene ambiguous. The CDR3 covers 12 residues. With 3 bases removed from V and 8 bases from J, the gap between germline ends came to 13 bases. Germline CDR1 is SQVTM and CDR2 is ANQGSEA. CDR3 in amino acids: CSVDAGPTEAFF. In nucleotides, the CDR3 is TGCAGCGTTGATGCAGGACCTACCGAAGCTTTCTTT.

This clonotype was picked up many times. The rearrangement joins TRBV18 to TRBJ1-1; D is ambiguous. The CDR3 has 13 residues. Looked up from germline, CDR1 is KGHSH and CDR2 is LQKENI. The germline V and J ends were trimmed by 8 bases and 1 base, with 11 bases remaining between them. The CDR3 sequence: CASRVAQNTEAFF. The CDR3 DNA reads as TGTGCCAGCCGAGTAGCACAGAACACTGAAGCTTTCTTT.

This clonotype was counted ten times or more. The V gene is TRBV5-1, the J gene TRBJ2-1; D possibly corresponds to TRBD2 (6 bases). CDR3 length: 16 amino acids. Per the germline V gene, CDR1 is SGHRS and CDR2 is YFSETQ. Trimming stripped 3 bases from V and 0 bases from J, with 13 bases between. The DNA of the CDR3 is TGCGCCAGCAGCTCCGGGACCGGGAGCTCCTACAATGAGCAGTTCTTC. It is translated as CASSSGTGSSYNEQFF.

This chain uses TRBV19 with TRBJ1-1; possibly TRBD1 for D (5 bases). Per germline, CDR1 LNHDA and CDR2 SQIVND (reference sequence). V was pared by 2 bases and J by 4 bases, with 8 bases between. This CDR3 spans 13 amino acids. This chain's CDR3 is CASSINGGTEAFF. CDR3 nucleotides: TGTGCCAGTAGTATAAATGGGGGCACTGAAGCTTTCTTT.

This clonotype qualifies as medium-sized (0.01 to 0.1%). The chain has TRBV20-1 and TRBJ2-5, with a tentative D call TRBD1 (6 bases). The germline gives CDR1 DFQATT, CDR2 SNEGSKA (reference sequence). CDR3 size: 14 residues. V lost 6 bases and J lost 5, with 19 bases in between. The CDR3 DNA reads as TGCAGTGCCCAATTATCACAGGGAAGGGAGACCCAGTACTTC. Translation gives CSAQLSQGRETQYF.

CDR3 in amino acids: CASSYITLFYNEQFF. CDR3 DNA sequence: TGTGCCAGCAGTTACATAACTCTATTCTACAATGAGCAGTTCTTC. This rearrangement joins TRBV6-8 to TRBJ2-1; D remains ambiguous. The CDR3 extends over 15 amino acids. Germline assignment: CDR1 MNHGY and CDR2 SAAAGT. V shed 2 bases and J shed 3 bases, with 11 bases lying between them.

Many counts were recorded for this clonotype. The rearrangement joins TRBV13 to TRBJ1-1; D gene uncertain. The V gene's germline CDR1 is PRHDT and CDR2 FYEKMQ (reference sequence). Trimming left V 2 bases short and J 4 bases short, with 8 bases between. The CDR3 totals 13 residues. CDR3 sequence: CASSLSRGTEAFF. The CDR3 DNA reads TGTGCCAGCAGCTTATCCCGGGGCACTGAAGCTTTCTTT. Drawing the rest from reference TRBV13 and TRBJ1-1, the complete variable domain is AAGVIQSPRHLIKEKRETATLKCYPIPRHDTVYWYQQGPGQDPQFLISFYEKMQSDKGSIPDRFSAQQFSDYHSELNMSSLELGDSALYFCASSLSRGTEAFFGQGTRLTVV.

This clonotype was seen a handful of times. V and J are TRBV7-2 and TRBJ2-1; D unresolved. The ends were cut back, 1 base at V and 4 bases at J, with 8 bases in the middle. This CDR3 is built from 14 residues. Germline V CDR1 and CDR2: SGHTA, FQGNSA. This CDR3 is CASSLVTGYNEQFF. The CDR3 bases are TGTGCCAGCAGCTTAGTTACGGGTTACAATGAGCAGTTCTTC.

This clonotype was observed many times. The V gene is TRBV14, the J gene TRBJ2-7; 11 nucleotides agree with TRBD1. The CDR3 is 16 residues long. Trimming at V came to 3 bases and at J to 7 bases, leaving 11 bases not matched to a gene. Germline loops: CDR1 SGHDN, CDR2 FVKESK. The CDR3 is CASSQITRTGGKEQYF. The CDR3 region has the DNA TGTGCCAGCAGCCAGATCACCCGGACAGGGGGCAAGGAGCAGTACTTC.

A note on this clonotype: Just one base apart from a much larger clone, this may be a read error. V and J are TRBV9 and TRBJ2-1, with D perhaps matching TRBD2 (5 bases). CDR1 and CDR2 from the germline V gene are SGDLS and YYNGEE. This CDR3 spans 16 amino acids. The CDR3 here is CASSPVVSGAYNKQFF. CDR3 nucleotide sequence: TGTGCCAGCAGCCCCGTGGTAAGCGGAGCCTACAATAAGCAGTTCTTC.

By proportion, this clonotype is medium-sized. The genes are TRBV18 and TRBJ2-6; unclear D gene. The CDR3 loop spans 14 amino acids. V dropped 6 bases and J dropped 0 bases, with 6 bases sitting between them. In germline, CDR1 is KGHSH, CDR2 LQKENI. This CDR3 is CASSQSSGANVLTF. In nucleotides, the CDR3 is TGTGCCAGCTCTCAGAGCTCTGGGGCCAACGTCCTGACTTTC.

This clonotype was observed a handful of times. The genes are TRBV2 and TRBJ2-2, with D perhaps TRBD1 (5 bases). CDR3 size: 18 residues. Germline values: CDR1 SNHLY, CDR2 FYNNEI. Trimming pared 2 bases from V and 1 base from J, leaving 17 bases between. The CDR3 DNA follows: TGTGCCAGCAGTGAACCGACAGCAGGGATCATGAACACCGGGGAGCTGTTTTTT. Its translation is CASSEPTAGIMNTGELFF.

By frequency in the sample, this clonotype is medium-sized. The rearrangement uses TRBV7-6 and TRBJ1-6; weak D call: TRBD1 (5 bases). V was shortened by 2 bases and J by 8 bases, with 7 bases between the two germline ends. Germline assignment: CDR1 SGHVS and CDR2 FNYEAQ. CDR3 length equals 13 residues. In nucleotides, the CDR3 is TGTGCCAGCAGCTTATACAGGCATTCACCCCTCCACTTT. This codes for CASSLYRHSPLHF. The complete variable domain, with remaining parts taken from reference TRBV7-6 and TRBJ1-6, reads GAGVSQSPRYKVTKRGQDVALRCDPISGHVSLYWYRQALGQGPEFLTYFNYEAQQDKSGLPNDRFSAERPEGSISTLTIQRTEQRDSAMYRCASSLYRHSPLHFGNGTRLTVT.

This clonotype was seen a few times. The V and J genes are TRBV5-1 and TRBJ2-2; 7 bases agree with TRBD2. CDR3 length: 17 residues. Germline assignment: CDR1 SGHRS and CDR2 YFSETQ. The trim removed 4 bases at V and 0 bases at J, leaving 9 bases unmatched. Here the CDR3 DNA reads TGCGCCAGCAGCACGCGCAGCGGGACTGCGAACACCGGGGAGCTGTTTTTT. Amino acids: CASSTRSGTANTGELFF.

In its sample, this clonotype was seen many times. This CDR3 reads CSARDPGGTNTQYF. The CDR3 DNA reads TGCAGTGCTAGAGACCCCGGGGGGACGAATACGCAGTATTTT. The chain is built from TRBV20-1 and TRBJ2-3; 7 bases fit TRBD2. V lost 0 bases to trimming and J lost 7 bases; unmatched junction nucleotides: 7. The CDR3 has 14 amino acids. Germline lookup yields CDR1 DFQATT and CDR2 SNEGSKA (reference sequence).

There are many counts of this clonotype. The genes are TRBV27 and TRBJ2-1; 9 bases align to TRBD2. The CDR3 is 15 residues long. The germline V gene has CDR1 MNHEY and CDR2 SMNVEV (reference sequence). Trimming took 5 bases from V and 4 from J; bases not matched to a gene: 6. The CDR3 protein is CASSSTSGLYNEQFF. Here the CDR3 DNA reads TGTGCCAGCAGTAGCACTAGCGGGTTGTACAATGAGCAGTTCTTC.